This record concerns one T cell receptor (beta chain) sequence. Template material for amplifying TCR beta CDR3 regions consisted of RNA transcripts. The HTBI primer set served for first-round RT-PCR of the TCR CDR3. MiXCR, applied by TCRdb to the multiplex PCR reads, yields one record per CDR3 protein. The repertoire holds fewer than 550,000 distinct CDR3 sequences, with roughly a quarter as singletons. CDR1 and CDR2 (germline): SGDLS, YYNGEE. CDR3 size: 15 residues. The V segment lost 4 bases and the J segment 4 bases; nucleotides outside the gene matches: 5. The sample is drawn from a study of T cells in Graves' hyperthyroidism and ophthalmopathy.

The sequenced sample consisted of blood. This receptor was obtained from a woman aged 25 to 45 with Graves' ophthalmopathy. This sequence joins TRBV9 and TRBJ2-3, with 11 bases lining up with TRBD2. Here the CDR3 reads CASSPLAGGADTQYF. The CDR3 bases are TGTGCCAGCAGCCCTCTAGCGGGGGGCGCAGATACGCAGTATTTT.